The 29 T cell receptor beta chains reported below all come from one sample, sequenced in a study of blood T cell repertoires in COVID-19. Profiling relied on immunoSEQ multiplex PCR, and the TCRdb table lists in-frame clones only, not all of them. The sample contains about 130,000 clones, about four fifths of which appear only once. Sequencing input: peripheral blood. All receptors come from a man aged 60-69 years with acute or convalescent COVID-19.

J is TRBJ2-7 and V is TRBV19, with D tentatively TRBD1 (5 bases). Germline V lookup: CDR1 LNHDA, CDR2 SQIVND (reference sequence). The CDR3 contains 19 residues. The V end was cut by 3 bases, the J end by 3 bases, with 27 bases between. The CDR3 DNA follows: TGTGCCAGTAGTATGGGTCGTGGCAGGGTGGTTTCGAAACTCTACGAGCAGTACTTC. It yields the protein CASSMGRGRVVSKLYEQYF.

The V gene is TRBV2, the J gene TRBJ2-2; D possibly corresponds to TRBD1 (5 bases). Deletions cut 2 bases from V and 6 bases from J, with 13 bases between. CDR3 length: 15 residues. CDR1 and CDR2 (germline): SNHLY, FYNNEI. The CDR3 spells CASSEQGNYAGELFF. Here the CDR3 DNA reads TGTGCCAGCAGTGAACAGGGTAACTACGCCGGGGAGCTGTTTTTT.

A few counts support this clone. J is TRBJ2-1 and V is TRBV11-1; 11 positions match TRBD2. Germline CDR1 and CDR2: SGHAT and FQDESV (reference sequence). Trimming took 6 bases from V and 8 from J; bases not matched to a gene: 6. The CDR3 loop spans 14 amino acids. The CDR3 is CASSTSGSRHEQFF. CDR3 sequence (DNA): TGTGCCAGCAGTACTAGCGGGAGTAGGCATGAGCAGTTCTTC. Looking up the rest from reference TRBV11-1 and TRBJ2-1 gives the full variable domain: EAEVAQSPRYKITEKSQAVAFWCDPISGHATLYWYRQILGQGPELLVQFQDESVVDDSQLPKDRFSAERLKGVDSTLKIQPAELGDSAMYLCASSTSGSRHEQFFGPGTRLTVL.

The table lists this clone with a few counts. This chain joins TRBV10-3 and TRBJ2-1; a weak D match, TRBD2 (6 bases). CDR1 and CDR2 (germline): ENHRY, SYGVKD. The V and J ends lost 5 bases and 8 bases respectively, with 19 bases between them. The CDR3 runs 15 residues. The CDR3 spells CAISLAASSSDEQFF. CDR3 bases: TGTGCCATCAGTTTAGCGGCCTCCTCGTCGGATGAGCAGTTCTTC.

The chain joins TRBV5-1 to TRBJ2-7, with 9 nucleotides matching TRBD2. Losses at the gene ends were 1 base for V and 4 bases for J; bases not matched to a gene: 9. CDR3 length equals 16 residues. The germline gives CDR1 SGHRS, CDR2 YFSETQ. The CDR3 reads CASSLLAGGPEYEQYF. In DNA, the CDR3 is TGCGCCAGCAGCTTGCTGGCGGGAGGGCCGGAATACGAGCAGTACTTC.

The chain joins TRBV12-3 or TRBV12-4 to TRBJ1-2; unclear D gene. The CDR3 runs to 12 residues. Trimming left V 4 bases short and J 6 bases short, with 9 bases between. DNA for the CDR3: TGTGCCAGCAGTTATCACCGCGATGGCTACACCTTC. This codes for CASSYHRDGYTF.

The chain uses TRBV18 and TRBJ2-7; 7 nucleotides align to TRBD1. V shed 2 bases, J shed 2 bases, and the junction held 12 bases outside the gene matches. The CDR3 is 17 amino acids. In germline, CDR1 is KGHSH, CDR2 LQKENI. In DNA, the CDR3 is TGTGCCAGCTCACCAGGGGTGTCTAGCAGGGGGACCTACGAGCAGTACTTC. Amino acid sequence: CASSPGVSSRGTYEQYF.

The V and J genes are TRBV27 and TRBJ2-1, with TRBD2 identical over 8 bases. After removal of 3 bases from V and 3 bases from J, the junction contained 4 bases not matched to a gene. The CDR3 is made up of 15 amino acids. Germline CDR1 MNHEY, CDR2 SMNVEV (reference sequence). CDR3 bases: TGTGCCAGCAGTTTGAGAACTAGCGGCTACAATGAGCAGTTCTTC. Translating it yields CASSLRTSGYNEQFF.

This chain joins TRBV11-2 and TRBJ2-1, with D perhaps TRBD1 (5 bases). CDR1 and CDR2 (germline): SGHAT, FQNNGV. The CDR3 runs 14 residues. The V end was cut by 5 bases, the J end by 4 bases, with 12 bases between. In DNA, the CDR3 is TGTGCCAGCAGCCCCATGACAGCATACAATGAGCAGTTCTTC. Protein product: CASSPMTAYNEQFF.

This rearrangement joins TRBV7-3 to TRBJ1-1; the match to TRBD1 covers 8 bases. The CDR3 length is 13 residues. Germline V gene sequence: CDR1 SGHTA, CDR2 FQGTGA. Losses at the gene ends were 5 bases for V and 5 bases for J; bases not matched to a gene: 4. The CDR3 sequence is CASSSGTGTEAFF. The CDR3 DNA reads as TGTGCCAGCAGCAGCGGGACAGGTACTGAAGCTTTCTTT. Full variable domain (rest looked up from reference TRBV7-3 and TRBJ1-1): GAGVSQTPSNKVTEKGKYVELRCDPISGHTALYWYRQSLGQGPEFLIYFQGTGAADDSGLPNDRFFAVRPEGSVSTLKIQRTERGDSAVYLCASSSGTGTEAFFGQGTRLTVV.

The V and J genes are TRBV27 and TRBJ1-5; D may be TRBD1 (5 bases). V shed 4 bases and J shed 7 bases, with 14 bases lying between them. Germline CDR1 reads MNHEY; CDR2 reads SMNVEV (reference sequence). This CDR3 has 14 amino acids. Written as DNA, the CDR3 is TGTGCCAGCAGTTCGTCAGGGATTGGGCAGCCCCAGCATTTT. It translates to CASSSSGIGQPQHF.

The genes are TRBV5-1 and TRBJ1-3; D is possibly TRBD1 (6 bases). The V end lost 2 bases, the J end lost 3 bases, and 9 bases lay between the germline ends. The CDR3 runs 14 residues. Germline CDR1 and CDR2: SGHRS and YFSETQ. Here the CDR3 DNA reads TGCGCCAGCAGCTTCGGGACATATGGAAACACCATATATTTT. This codes for CASSFGTYGNTIYF.

This rearrangement joins TRBV11-2 to TRBJ2-1; 9 bases map to TRBD2. There are 16 residues in the CDR3. V lost 4 bases and J lost 4; bases outside the gene matches: 8. CDR1 SGHAT and CDR2 FQNNGV come from the germline V gene. The CDR3 DNA follows: TGTGCCAGCAGCTCGCTAAAGCGGGAGGTATACAATGAGCAGTTCTTC. It codes for CASSSLKREVYNEQFF. Full variable domain (remainder filled in from reference TRBV11-2 and TRBJ2-1): EAGVAQSPRYKIIEKRQSVAFWCNPISGHATLYWYQQILGQGPKLLIQFQNNGVVDDSQLPKDRFSAERLKGVDSTLKIQPAKLEDSAVYLCASSSLKREVYNEQFFGPGTRLTVL.

V gene TRBV27 combines with J gene TRBJ2-6; maybe TRBD1 (5 bases). Deletions cut 4 bases from V and 2 bases from J, with 9 bases between. Germline V lookup: CDR1 MNHEY, CDR2 SMNVEV (reference sequence). The CDR3 length is 15 residues. The CDR3 coding sequence is TGTGCCAGCAGTTACTCAGGGACTGGGGCCAACGTCCTGACTTTC. It encodes CASSYSGTGANVLTF.

This chain connects TRBV5-1 to TRBJ2-7, with 9 bases matching TRBD2. CDR3 length: 13 amino acids. The ends lost 1 base at V and 7 bases at J; junction bases unmatched: 3. Germline V gene data show CDR1 as SGHRS and CDR2 as YFSETQ. The CDR3: CASSLSGGWEQYF. The CDR3 region has the DNA TGCGCCAGCAGCTTGAGCGGGGGGTGGGAGCAGTACTTC.

This chain connects TRBV28 to TRBJ2-7; a possible D gene is TRBD2 (5 bases). The CDR3 is 14 residues long. V dropped 4 bases and J dropped 4 bases, with 14 bases sitting between them. The V gene's germline CDR1 is MDHEN and CDR2 SYDVKM. The CDR3 spells CASSSRRTGYEQYF. The DNA for the CDR3 is TGTGCCAGCAGTTCTAGGCGGACGGGATACGAGCAGTACTTC.

The rearrangement uses TRBV28 and TRBJ1-5; a weak D match, TRBD1 (5 bases). This CDR3 spans 16 amino acids. The germline V gene encodes CDR1 MDHEN and CDR2 SYDVKM. Between the trimmed V and J ends, which lost 6 bases and 1 base, there was a span of 16 bases. Written as DNA, the CDR3 is TGTGCCAGCAGCCGAAGGGGCGGGAACAGCAATCAGCCCCAGCATTTT. The encoded protein is CASSRRGGNSNQPQHF.

CDR3 in amino acids: CAISQGQGAEEKLFF. The DNA of the CDR3 is TGTGCCATCAGCCAAGGACAGGGGGCAGAAGAAAAACTGTTTTTT. V usage is TRBV10-3 and J usage is TRBJ1-4; TRBD1 agrees at 11 bases. Germline V lookup: CDR1 ENHRY, CDR2 SYGVKD. The CDR3 sequence is 15 residues long. J was trimmed by 8 bases and V by 6 bases; bases with no gene match: 8.

The sample holds one count of this clone. The J gene is TRBJ2-3, the V gene TRBV10-3, with D perhaps TRBD2 (7 bases). Looked up from germline, CDR1 is ENHRY and CDR2 is SYGVKD. The CDR3 is 15 amino acids. Trimming took 10 bases from V and 1 from J, leaving 18 bases between them. The CDR3 nucleotides read TGTGCCAGGGTGATGCGGGGGCGCGGCACAGATACGCAGTATTTT. It is translated as CARVMRGRGTDTQYF.

This clone was detected a few times. In the same sample, other DNA sequences code for this CDR3. The CDR3 nucleotides are TGCAGCGTCGGCGGGAGTGGAAAGACCCAGTACTTC. It codes for CSVGGSGKTQYF. The chain joins TRBV29-1 to TRBJ2-5, with 7 bases aligning to TRBD2. The CDR3 is 12 amino acids. The J segment lost 6 bases and the V segment lost 6 bases, leaving 7 bases of the junction unmatched. CDR1 and CDR2 (germline): SQVTM, ANQGSEA. Combining the CDR3 with reference TRBV29-1 and TRBJ2-5 gives the whole variable domain SAVISQKPSRDICQRGTSLTIQCQVDSQVTMMFWYRQQPGQSLTLIATANQGSEATYESGFVIDKFPISRPNLTFSTLTVSNMSPEDSSIYLCSVGGSGKTQYFGPGTRLLVL.

The chain recombines TRBV11-2 with TRBJ2-7, with D possibly matching TRBD2 (6 bases). The CDR3 runs 13 residues. V lost 6 bases and J lost 3, with 12 bases in between. The germline gives CDR1 SGHAT, CDR2 FQNNGV. This CDR3 is CASSPTSYYEQYF. The DNA for the CDR3 is TGTGCCAGCAGTCCGACTAGTTACTACGAGCAGTACTTC.

The genes are TRBV5-1 and TRBJ2-1, with TRBD2 as a possible D gene (5 bases). The CDR3 consists of 15 residues. CDR1 and CDR2 from the germline V gene are SGHRS and YFSETQ. The ends were cut back, 0 bases at V and 8 bases at J, with 15 bases in the middle. The DNA of the CDR3 is TGCGCCAGCAGCTTGGGACCGGGGATGTTCTATGAGCAGTTCTTC. Protein product: CASSLGPGMFYEQFF.

The gene calls are TRBV3-1 (or the pseudogene TRBV3-2) and TRBJ2-1; a possible D gene is TRBD1 (5 bases). Deletions cut 0 bases from V and 4 bases from J, with 13 bases between. Germline CDR1 reads LGHDT; CDR2 reads YNNKEL (reference sequence). The CDR3 has 16 amino acids. The CDR3 DNA reads as TGTGCCAGCAGCCAAGAGTTCGGACACACTTACAATGAGCAGTTCTTC. Its protein is CASSQEFGHTYNEQFF.

The chain has TRBV5-1 and TRBJ2-7; 10 nucleotides line up with TRBD2. Germline values: CDR1 SGHRS, CDR2 YFSETQ. This CDR3 spans 14 amino acids. Trimming took 5 bases from V and 7 from J; bases not matched to a gene: 9. The CDR3 here is CASRRLAGVEEQYF. CDR3 nucleotides: TGCGCCAGCAGGCGGCTAGCGGGAGTTGAAGAGCAGTACTTC.

This clone was counted between two and nine times. Other DNA sequences in the same sample also yield this CDR3. The V call is TRBV10-1, the J call TRBJ2-2; 8 bases align to TRBD2. This CDR3 is 20 amino acids long. CDR1 and CDR2 from the germline V gene are WNHNN and SYGVQD (reference sequence). V trimming: 4 bases; J trimming: 0 bases; junction bases outside the gene matches: 16. The CDR3 DNA is TGCGCCAGCAGTGGTTTCCCGTTTGGTAGCGGGGTACCGAACACCGGGGAGCTGTTTTTT. Translating it yields CASSGFPFGSGVPNTGELFF.

This sequence joins TRBV28 and TRBJ2-7; a possible D gene is TRBD1 (6 bases). This CDR3 has 14 residues. With 7 bases removed from V and 4 bases from J, the gap between germline ends came to 17 bases. From germline, CDR1 is MDHEN and CDR2 SYDVKM. The CDR3 region is CASTLQGPGYEQYF. DNA of the CDR3: TGTGCCAGCACCCTCCAGGGGCCGGGGTACGAGCAGTACTTC.

The gene calls are TRBV5-5 and TRBJ2-1; 11 positions match TRBD2. The CDR3 is 16 residues long. J lost 0 bases, V lost 4 bases, and 3 bases had no gene match. Germline lookup yields CDR1 SGHKS and CDR2 YYEKEE (reference sequence). CDR3 residues: CASSGGLAVSYNEQFF. CDR3 DNA sequence: TGTGCCAGCAGCGGGGGACTAGCGGTCTCCTACAATGAGCAGTTCTTC.

The chain joins TRBV18 to TRBJ2-1, with D possibly matching TRBD1 (6 bases). The CDR3 is made up of 13 amino acids. Germline V gene sequence: CDR1 KGHSH, CDR2 LQKENI. V lost 4 bases, J lost 7 bases, and 11 bases lay in between. The CDR3 bases are TGTGCCAGCTCACTGCTACAGGGTAATGAGCAGTTCTTC. It encodes CASSLLQGNEQFF.

The gene calls are TRBV7-2 and TRBJ2-7; maybe TRBD1 (6 bases). Per germline, CDR1 SGHTA and CDR2 FQGNSA. V was clipped by 5 bases and J by 0 bases, with 11 bases between them. The CDR3 spans 14 residues. The CDR3 loop is CASSTDRYSYEQYF. The CDR3 DNA reads as TGTGCCAGCAGCACCGACAGGTACTCCTACGAGCAGTACTTC.